The 17 T cell receptor beta chains below come from one sample, sequenced in a study of T cell responses to AZD1222 COVID-19 vaccine. Repertoires were generated with immunoSEQ multiplex PCR, while TCRdb's copy carries only in-frame clones and drops some. The sample holds roughly 140,000 clones, roughly 90% seen once. Sequences were derived from peripheral blood, sampled 28 days after the second AZD1222 dose. These TCRs come from an adult who received the AZD1222 COVID-19 vaccine.

This chain connects TRBV29-1 to TRBJ2-7; no clear D. Trimming removed 4 bases from V and 6 bases from J, with 13 bases in between. Germline V gene sequence: CDR1 SQVTM, CDR2 ANQGSEA. This CDR3 contains 12 residues. This chain's CDR3 is CSVASGFSEQYF. Written as DNA, the CDR3 is TGCAGCGTTGCTTCTGGGTTTAGCGAGCAGTACTTC.

The chain has TRBV7-3 and TRBJ2-2; D unresolved. This CDR3 comprises 13 residues. Per the germline V gene, CDR1 is SGHTA and CDR2 is FQGTGA. Trimming removed 5 bases at V and 4 bases at J, with 8 bases between. The CDR3: CASSPEITGELFF. CDR3 DNA: TGTGCCAGCAGCCCGGAGATCACCGGGGAGCTGTTTTTT.

The chain combines TRBV6-5 with TRBJ1-2, with 8 positions matching TRBD1. Germline CDR1 MNHEY, CDR2 SVGAGI. V lost 9 bases and J lost 8; bases outside the gene matches: 11. The CDR3 length is 13 residues. DNA of the CDR3: TGTGCCAGTATAAAAACAGGGGGGGAAGGCTACACCTTC. Protein: CASIKTGGEGYTF.

V usage is TRBV24-1 and J usage is TRBJ1-2; D ambiguous. V lost 0 bases and J lost 0, with 10 bases in between. This CDR3 is built from 16 residues. Germline V CDR1 and CDR2: KGHDR, SFDVKD. The CDR3 region has the DNA TGTGCCACCAGTGATTTGATGAGGGAGACTAACTATGGCTACACCTTC. It yields the protein CATSDLMRETNYGYTF.

The V gene is TRBV2, the J gene TRBJ1-5, with 11 bases identical to TRBD1. The germline V gene has CDR1 SNHLY and CDR2 FYNNEI. The ends lost 8 bases at V and 4 bases at J; junction bases unmatched: 10. CDR3 size: 16 residues. The CDR3 DNA reads TGTGCCAGCGCCCCGGACAGGGGGCGGCGGAATCAGCCCCAGCATTTT. It codes for CASAPDRGRRNQPQHF.

The chain recombines TRBV14 with TRBJ1-3, with no clear D. The CDR3 is made up of 14 amino acids. Germline CDR1 is SGHDN and CDR2 is FVKESK. Trimming cost V 4 bases and J 0 bases, with 7 bases left between them. CDR3 amino acids: CASSRDYSGNTIYF. The CDR3 DNA is TGTGCCAGCAGCCGCGACTACTCTGGAAACACCATATATTTT.

The chain joins TRBV11-2 to TRBJ2-7; D gene ambiguous. Trimming left V 4 bases short and J 2 bases short, with 12 bases between. CDR1 SGHAT and CDR2 FQNNGV come from the germline V gene. CDR3 length equals 14 residues. CDR3 region: CASSSLRFPYEQYF. The CDR3 coding sequence is TGTGCCAGCAGCTCGCTTAGGTTCCCCTACGAGCAGTACTTC.

The chain uses TRBV24-1 and TRBJ2-2; 10 bases map to TRBD1. V gave up 9 bases and J gave up 4 bases; unmatched junction bases: 1. Germline CDR1 is KGHDR and CDR2 is SFDVKD. CDR3 length: 13 amino acids. CDR3: CATGTGVTGELFF. The CDR3 DNA sequence: TGTGCCACCGGGACAGGGGTCACCGGGGAGCTGTTTTTT.

This clone appeared once. The J gene is TRBJ1-3, the V gene TRBV6-5; a weak D match, TRBD1 (6 bases). The CDR3 extends over 14 amino acids. V lost 6 bases to trimming and J lost 2 bases, with 11 bases between them. The germline V gene encodes CDR1 MNHEY and CDR2 SVGAGI. The CDR3 DNA reads as TGTGCCAGCAGCCCACAGGGTCCTGGAAACACCATATATTTT. This translates into CASSPQGPGNTIYF.

The V gene is TRBV19, the J gene TRBJ2-2; 13 positions match TRBD2. Germline V gene lookup returns CDR1 LNHDA and CDR2 SQIVND (reference sequence). The CDR3 totals 18 residues. V shed 1 base, J shed 6 bases, and the junction held 8 bases outside the gene matches. CDR3 coding DNA: TGTGCCAGTAGTATAGTTGCACTAGCGGGAGGGCCGGCCGGGGAGCTGTTTTTT. This gives the protein CASSIVALAGGPAGELFF.

The V gene is TRBV3-1 (or the pseudogene TRBV3-2), the J gene TRBJ2-7, with 7 bases identical to TRBD1. Unmatched junction bases numbered 10, after V lost 4 bases and J lost 7 bases. Germline V CDR1 and CDR2: LGHDT, YNNKEL (reference sequence). The CDR3 spans 14 residues. The CDR3 bases are TGTGCCAGCAGCCGCTCGACAGGGACGGGTGAGCAGTACTTC. Translation: CASSRSTGTGEQYF.

V gene TRBV9 combines with J gene TRBJ1-5, with D unresolved. Per the germline V gene, CDR1 is SGDLS and CDR2 is YYNGEE. V dropped 2 bases and J dropped 5 bases, with 8 bases sitting between them. There are 13 residues in the CDR3. DNA for the CDR3: TGTGCCAGCAGCGTGACGACCGATCAGCCCCAGCATTTT. This translates into CASSVTTDQPQHF. Based on the CDR3 plus reference TRBV9 and TRBJ1-5, the full variable domain is DSGVTQTPKHLITATGQRVTLRCSPRSGDLSVYWYQQSLDQGLQFLIQYYNGEERAKGNILERFSAQQFPDLHSELNLSSLELGDSALYFCASSVTTDQPQHFGDGTRLSIL.

The count of this clone is one. The rearrangement links TRBV7-9 to TRBJ1-1; D gene unclear. The CDR3 has 13 residues. Per germline, CDR1 SEHNR and CDR2 FQNEAQ (reference sequence). Trimming pared 5 bases from V and 10 bases from J, leaving 17 bases between. The CDR3 sequence is CASSPGRVFVAFF. The CDR3 nucleotides are TGTGCCAGCAGCCCCGGCCGGGTTTTTGTAGCTTTCTTT.

The chain couples TRBV10-3 to TRBJ2-7, with TRBD1 matching 10 bases. Germline assignment: CDR1 ENHRY and CDR2 SYGVKD. V gave up 4 bases and J gave up 5 bases; unmatched junction bases: 8. This CDR3 region has 15 residues. The CDR3, as DNA: TGTGCCATCAGTGCAAGAGACAGGGGGCTGGACGAGCAGTACTTC. Protein sequence: CAISARDRGLDEQYF.

The rearrangement uses TRBV7-6 and TRBJ2-1; TRBD1 is a possible D gene (6 bases). The CDR3 runs to 18 residues. CDR1 SGHVS and CDR2 FNYEAQ come from the germline V gene. V lost 2 bases and J 3 bases, leaving 20 bases between the germline ends. The CDR3 DNA follows: TGTGCCAGCAGCTTACTCTTTACTAATGGACAGAGCTACAATGAGCAGTTCTTC. Residues: CASSLLFTNGQSYNEQFF. Using reference TRBV7-6 and TRBJ2-1 for the parts outside the CDR3, the full variable domain is GAGVSQSPRYKVTKRGQDVALRCDPISGHVSLYWYRQALGQGPEFLTYFNYEAQQDKSGLPNDRFSAERPEGSISTLTIQRTEQRDSAMYRCASSLLFTNGQSYNEQFFGPGTRLTVL.

V is TRBV27 and J is TRBJ2-1; D is unresolved. There are 15 residues in the CDR3. V lost 3 bases, J lost 7 bases, and 16 bases lay in between. CDR1 and CDR2 (germline): MNHEY, SMNVEV (reference sequence). The DNA for the CDR3 is TGTGCCAGCAGTTTTTGGACGTCGGGTGATAATGAGCAGTTCTTC. Protein: CASSFWTSGDNEQFF.

This clone was found a few times. The chain is built from TRBV9 and TRBJ1-3; D is possibly TRBD1 (6 bases). V was shortened by 0 bases and J by 0 bases, with 7 bases between the two germline ends. The CDR3 length is 15 residues. Germline CDR1 and CDR2: SGDLS and YYNGEE. The CDR3 DNA follows: TGTGCCAGCAGCGTAGAGGGACACTCTGGAAACACCATATATTTT. Residues: CASSVEGHSGNTIYF.